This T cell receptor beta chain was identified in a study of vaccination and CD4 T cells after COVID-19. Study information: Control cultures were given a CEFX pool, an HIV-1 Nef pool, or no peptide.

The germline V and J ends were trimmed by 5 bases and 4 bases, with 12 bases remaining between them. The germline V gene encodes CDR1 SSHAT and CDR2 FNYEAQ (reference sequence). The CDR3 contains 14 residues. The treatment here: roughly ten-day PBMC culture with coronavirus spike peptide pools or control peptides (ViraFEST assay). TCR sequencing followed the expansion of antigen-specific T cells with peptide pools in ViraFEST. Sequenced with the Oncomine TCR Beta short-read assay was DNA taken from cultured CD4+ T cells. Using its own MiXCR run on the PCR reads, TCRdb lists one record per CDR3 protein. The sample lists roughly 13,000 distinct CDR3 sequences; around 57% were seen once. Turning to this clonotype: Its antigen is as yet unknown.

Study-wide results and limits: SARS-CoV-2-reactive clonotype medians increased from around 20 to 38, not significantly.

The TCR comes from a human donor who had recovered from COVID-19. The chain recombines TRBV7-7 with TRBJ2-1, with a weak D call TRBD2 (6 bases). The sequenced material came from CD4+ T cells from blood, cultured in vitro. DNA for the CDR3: TGTGCCAGCAGCCCCGGGGGAACTTACAATGAGCAGTTCTTC. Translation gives CASSPGGTYNEQFF. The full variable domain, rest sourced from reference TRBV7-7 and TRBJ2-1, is GAGVSQSPRYKVTKRGQDVTLRCDPISSHATLYWYQQALGQGPEFLTYFNYEAQPDKSGLPSDRFSAERPEGSISTLTIQRTEQRDSAMYRCASSPGGTYNEQFFGPGTRLTVL.